Shown below are 21 T cell receptor beta chains from a single sample sequenced in a study of cytomegalovirus exposure and HLA in healthy donors. It was with 60 Vbeta and 13 Jbeta primers that the PCR ran. Sequencing was performed with immunoSEQ multiplex PCR; in TCRdb, only in-frame clones are kept and a portion is missing. The profile shows about 110,000 clones, over 60% of them singletons. Sequenced: PBMCs. All receptors come from a woman in her forties or fifties in good health and CMV-seropositive.

V and J are TRBV5-1 and TRBJ2-1, with 11 bases identical to TRBD2. The CDR3 spans 18 residues. The junction had 8 bases not matched to a gene; V was cut back by 2 bases and J by 1 base. Germline-derived CDR1 and CDR2 are SGHRS and YFSETQ. CDR3 amino acids: CASSFGLAGGKSYNEQFF. Written as DNA, the CDR3 is TGCGCCAGCAGCTTTGGTCTAGCGGGGGGCAAGTCCTACAATGAGCAGTTCTTC.

The V gene is TRBV6-6, the J gene TRBJ1-1; D not certain. CDR3 length: 15 amino acids. V shed 2 bases and J shed 1 base, with 11 bases lying between them. Germline V lookup: CDR1 MNHNY, CDR2 SVGAGI (reference sequence). The CDR3 loop reads CASSYGLGGNTEAFF. The CDR3 coding sequence is TGTGCCAGCAGTTACGGACTAGGCGGGAACACTGAAGCTTTCTTT.

V usage is TRBV7-2 and J usage is TRBJ2-7, with 10 bases aligning to TRBD2. The CDR3 is 17 residues long. The germline V gene has CDR1 SGHTA and CDR2 FQGNSA. V lost 3 bases, J lost 2 bases, and 10 bases stayed unmatched. The CDR3 loop is CASSFSSTSGQTYEQYF. CDR3 in DNA: TGTGCCAGCAGCTTCTCCTCGACTAGCGGGCAAACCTACGAGCAGTACTTC.

The chain is built from TRBV28 and TRBJ2-7; 10 positions agree with TRBD1. The CDR3 is made up of 14 amino acids. The germline V gene encodes CDR1 MDHEN and CDR2 SYDVKM. J gave up 4 bases and V 7 bases, and 7 bases lay outside the gene matches. CDR3 sequence reads: CASKNPGQGYEQYF. The CDR3 bases are TGTGCCAGCAAAAACCCGGGACAGGGGTACGAGCAGTACTTC.

The chain couples TRBV2 to TRBJ2-5; no definite D call. Germline CDR1 reads SNHLY; CDR2 reads FYNNEI. The CDR3 has 12 residues. Trimming took off 10 bases at V and 0 bases at J, with 9 bases between the two ends. The CDR3 DNA is TGTGCCACCAGGCGGTACCAAGAGACCCAGTACTTC. It encodes CATRRYQETQYF.

V usage is TRBV18 and J usage is TRBJ1-2, with a weak D call TRBD1 (6 bases). The CDR3 runs to 15 residues. Deletions cut 2 bases from V and 7 bases from J, with 17 bases between. In germline, CDR1 is KGHSH, CDR2 LQKENI. The CDR3 region is CASSPMSGEHSGYTF. CDR3 sequence (DNA): TGTGCCAGCTCACCAATGTCAGGGGAACACAGTGGCTACACCTTC. Full variable domain (rest looked up from reference TRBV18 and TRBJ1-2): NAGVMQNPRHLVRRRGQEARLRCSPMKGHSHVYWYRQLPEEGLKFMVYLQKENIIDESGMPKERFSAEFPKEGPSILRIQQVVRGDSAAYFCASSPMSGEHSGYTFGSGTRLTVV.

The rearrangement joins TRBV7-9 to TRBJ2-2; possibly TRBD1 for D (6 bases). Deletions cut 6 bases from V and 4 bases from J, with 12 bases between. There are 14 residues in the CDR3. CDR1 and CDR2 (germline): SEHNR, FQNEAQ (reference sequence). CDR3 region: CASSSGTSTGELFF. In DNA form, the CDR3 reads TGTGCCAGCAGTTCCGGGACAAGCACCGGGGAGCTGTTTTTT.

The rearrangement links TRBV5-1 to TRBJ2-2, with D perhaps TRBD1 (6 bases). V lost 4 bases, J lost 5 bases, and 12 bases lay in between. The CDR3 spans 14 residues. The germline V gene has CDR1 SGHRS and CDR2 YFSETQ. In DNA, the CDR3 is TGCGCCAGCAGCCCCGGACAGAAAACCGGGGAGCTGTTTTTT. Translating it yields CASSPGQKTGELFF.

V and J are TRBV7-9 and TRBJ2-7, with D unresolved. The germline V and J ends were trimmed by 6 bases and 2 bases, with 8 bases remaining between them. The germline CDR1 and CDR2 sequences are SEHNR and FQNEAQ (reference sequence). This CDR3 comprises 12 residues. Here the CDR3 reads CASRRGTYEQYF. DNA for the CDR3: TGTGCCAGCAGGAGAGGCACCTACGAGCAGTACTTC.

The chain is built from TRBV6-5 and TRBJ2-2; 7 nucleotides line up with TRBD1. The CDR3 is 15 residues long. Germline CDR1 is MNHEY and CDR2 is SVGAGI. V lost 6 bases and J lost 5; bases outside the gene matches: 9. CDR3 DNA: TGTGCCAGCAGCCTTAACAGGGGCCGGACCGGGGAGCTGTTTTTT. This encodes CASSLNRGRTGELFF.

This clone was detected once. The chain uses TRBV2 and TRBJ2-7; D is perhaps TRBD1 (5 bases). The germline gives CDR1 SNHLY, CDR2 FYNNEI. The CDR3 spans 13 residues. Trimming took 8 bases from V and 3 from J, leaving 14 bases between them. The CDR3 protein is CASRREGNYEQYF. CDR3 coding DNA: TGTGCCAGCCGCAGGGAAGGAAACTACGAGCAGTACTTC.

The V gene is TRBV2, the J gene TRBJ1-5; no definite D call. The CDR3 is 15 residues long. Germline CDR1 is SNHLY and CDR2 is FYNNEI. Trimming removed 2 bases at V and 0 bases at J, with 8 bases between. CDR3 coding DNA: TGTGCCAGCAGTGAAAACAGTGTTAGCAATCAGCCCCAGCATTTT. This gives the protein CASSENSVSNQPQHF.

V gene TRBV10-2 combines with J gene TRBJ2-3; 11 nucleotides match TRBD2. The V and J ends lost 4 bases and 4 bases, in that order; junction bases with no gene match: 7. The CDR3 is 16 residues long. Germline V gene sequence: CDR1 WSHSY, CDR2 SAAADI. This chain's CDR3 is CASSGPLAGGPDTQYF. CDR3 coding DNA: TGCGCCAGCAGTGGGCCTCTAGCGGGGGGTCCAGATACGCAGTATTTT.

This clone has only one observation. The V and J genes are TRBV7-3 and TRBJ2-1; D gene ambiguous. Germline V lookup: CDR1 SGHTA, CDR2 FQGTGA. The CDR3 runs 14 residues. V lost 2 bases to trimming and J lost 4 bases, with 9 bases between them. CDR3 sequence reads: CASSLDPGYNEQFF. As DNA, the CDR3 is TGTGCCAGCAGCTTAGATCCAGGATACAATGAGCAGTTCTTC.

This chain links TRBV7-9 with TRBJ2-7; 7 bases agree with TRBD1. This CDR3 has 16 residues. With V trimmed by 3 bases and J by 5 bases, 13 bases remained unmatched. Germline CDR1 is SEHNR and CDR2 is FQNEAQ (reference sequence). The CDR3, as DNA: TGTGCCAGCAGCTTCAAGACAGGGAATCCCCCCCACGAGCAGTACTTC. Translation: CASSFKTGNPPHEQYF.

The chain couples TRBV27 to TRBJ1-2; 12 bases align to TRBD1. Germline V gives CDR1 MNHEY, CDR2 SMNVEV (reference sequence). V was pared by 4 bases and J by 8 bases, with 5 bases of the junction left unmatched. The CDR3 has 14 residues. The CDR3 DNA is TGTGCCAGCAGTTCAGGGACAGGGGGCCGGGGCTACACCTTC. This encodes CASSSGTGGRGYTF.

This chain joins TRBV6-1 and TRBJ1-2, with 9 bases aligning to TRBD1. V shed 6 bases, J shed 4 bases, and the junction held 9 bases outside the gene matches. Germline V gene lookup returns CDR1 MNHNS and CDR2 SASEGT. This CDR3 is 15 amino acids long. CDR3: CASSPIDRGSYGYTF. CDR3 bases: TGTGCCAGCAGCCCAATCGACAGGGGGTCCTATGGCTACACCTTC.

The CDR3: CASSIRVQGAQGYTF. CDR3 in DNA: TGTGCCAGCAGTATACGCGTACAGGGGGCGCAAGGCTACACCTTC. The rearrangement joins TRBV27 to TRBJ1-2, with TRBD1 identical over 9 bases. This CDR3 is 15 amino acids long. From germline, CDR1 is MNHEY and CDR2 SMNVEV (reference sequence). J was trimmed by 8 bases and V by 5 bases; bases with no gene match: 12.

The V gene is TRBV25-1, the J gene TRBJ1-5; the D is unclear. Germline assignment: CDR1 MGHDK and CDR2 SYGVNS. Trimming took off 6 bases at V and 6 bases at J, with 15 bases between the two ends. CDR3 size: 14 residues. CDR3 amino acids: CASRTSGASQPQHF. In nucleotides, the CDR3 is TGTGCCAGCAGGACAAGTGGTGCCTCTCAGCCCCAGCATTTT.

The chain uses TRBV5-6 and TRBJ2-1; 7 bases fit TRBD1. The germline V gene has CDR1 SGHDT and CDR2 YYEEEE. Trimming took 2 bases from V and 8 from J; bases not matched to a gene: 4. This CDR3 spans 13 amino acids. This CDR3 reads CASSFRDSYEQFF. In DNA form, the CDR3 reads TGTGCCAGCAGCTTCCGGGACAGCTATGAGCAGTTCTTC.

This clone has only a few counts. This rearrangement joins TRBV7-9 to TRBJ1-1; maybe TRBD1 (5 bases). This CDR3 has 13 amino acids. Germline CDR1 and CDR2: SEHNR and FQNEAQ (reference sequence). With 2 bases removed from V and 3 bases from J, the gap between germline ends came to 7 bases. The CDR3 bases are TGTGCCAGCAGCTTACTAGGGGACACTGAAGCTTTCTTT. Protein: CASSLLGDTEAFF.